Listed here are 5 T cell receptor beta chains from one sample, sequenced in a study of blood T cell repertoires in COVID-19. TCRdb's copy holds only in-frame clones and misses some; the assay was immunoSEQ multiplex PCR. This sample has 270,000 or so clones, with around 90% found just once. The specimen was peripheral blood. These receptors came from a woman aged 60-70 years with COVID-19, enrolled during active disease.

V is TRBV9 and J is TRBJ1-4; 9 bases line up with TRBD1. CDR3 size: 14 residues. V gave up 4 bases and J gave up 10 bases; unmatched junction bases: 8. Germline loops: CDR1 SGDLS, CDR2 YYNGEE. In DNA form, the CDR3 reads TGTGCCAGCAGCATATCGACAGGGGGAGGAAAACTGTTTTTT. It translates to CASSISTGGGKLFF.

The chain couples TRBV19 to TRBJ1-2; D is perhaps TRBD1 (6 bases). CDR3 length equals 14 residues. Per germline, CDR1 LNHDA and CDR2 SQIVND (reference sequence). The V end lost 6 bases, the J end lost 5 bases, and 16 bases lay between the germline ends. The CDR3 coding sequence is TGTGCCAGTAGCCCCCAGGGGCGATGGTATGGCTACACCTTC. Residues: CASSPQGRWYGYTF.

The genes are TRBV6-5 and TRBJ2-5; D gene ambiguous. The CDR3 has 14 amino acids. V was trimmed by 1 base and J by 2 bases, leaving 8 bases between them. Looked up from germline, CDR1 is MNHEY and CDR2 is SVGAGI. As DNA, the CDR3 is TGTGCCAGCAGTTACTTCGCCAGACAAGAGACCCAGTACTTC. Encoded protein: CASSYFARQETQYF.

The V call is TRBV5-5, the J call TRBJ2-1; D perhaps matches TRBD2 (6 bases). The CDR3 extends over 15 amino acids. The germline CDR1 and CDR2 sequences are SGHKS and YYEKEE (reference sequence). The germline V and J ends were trimmed by 3 bases and 2 bases, with 12 bases remaining between them. The CDR3 is CASSSPGRPYNEQFF. CDR3 in DNA: TGTGCCAGCAGCTCCCCAGGGAGGCCCTACAATGAGCAGTTCTTC.

The chain has TRBV19 and TRBJ1-5, with D unresolved. CDR3 length: 13 residues. Trimming pared 3 bases from V and 6 bases from J, leaving 9 bases between. In germline, CDR1 is LNHDA, CDR2 SQIVND (reference sequence). CDR3 in amino acids: CASSIGSSQPQHF. CDR3 coding DNA: TGTGCCAGTAGTATCGGTTCGAGTCAGCCCCAGCATTTT.